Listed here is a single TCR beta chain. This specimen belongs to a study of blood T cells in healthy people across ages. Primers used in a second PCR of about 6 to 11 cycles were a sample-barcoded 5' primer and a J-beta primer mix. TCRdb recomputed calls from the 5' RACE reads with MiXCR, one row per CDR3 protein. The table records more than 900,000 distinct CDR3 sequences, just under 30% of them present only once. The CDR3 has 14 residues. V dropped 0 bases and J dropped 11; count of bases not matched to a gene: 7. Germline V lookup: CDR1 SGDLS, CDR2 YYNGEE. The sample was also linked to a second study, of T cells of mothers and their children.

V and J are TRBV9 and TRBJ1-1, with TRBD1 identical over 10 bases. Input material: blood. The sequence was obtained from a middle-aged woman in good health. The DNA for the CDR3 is TGTGCCAGCAGCGTAGTCGGGACAGGGGATGGCGCTTTCTTT. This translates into CASSVVGTGDGAFF.